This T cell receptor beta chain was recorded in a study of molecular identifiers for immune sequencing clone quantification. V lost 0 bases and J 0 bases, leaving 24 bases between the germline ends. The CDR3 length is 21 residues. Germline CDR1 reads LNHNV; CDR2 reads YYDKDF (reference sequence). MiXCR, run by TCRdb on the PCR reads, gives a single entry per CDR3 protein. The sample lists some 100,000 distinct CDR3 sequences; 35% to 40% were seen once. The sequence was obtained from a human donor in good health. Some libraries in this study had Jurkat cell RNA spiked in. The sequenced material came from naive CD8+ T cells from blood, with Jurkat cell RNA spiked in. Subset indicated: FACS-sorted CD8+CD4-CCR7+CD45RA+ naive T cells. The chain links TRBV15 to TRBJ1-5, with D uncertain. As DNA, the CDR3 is TGTGCCACCAGCAGAGATCCCCCCCAACGGGTCCTGATCCATAGCAATCAGCCCCAGCATTTT. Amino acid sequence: CATSRDPPQRVLIHSNQPQHF.